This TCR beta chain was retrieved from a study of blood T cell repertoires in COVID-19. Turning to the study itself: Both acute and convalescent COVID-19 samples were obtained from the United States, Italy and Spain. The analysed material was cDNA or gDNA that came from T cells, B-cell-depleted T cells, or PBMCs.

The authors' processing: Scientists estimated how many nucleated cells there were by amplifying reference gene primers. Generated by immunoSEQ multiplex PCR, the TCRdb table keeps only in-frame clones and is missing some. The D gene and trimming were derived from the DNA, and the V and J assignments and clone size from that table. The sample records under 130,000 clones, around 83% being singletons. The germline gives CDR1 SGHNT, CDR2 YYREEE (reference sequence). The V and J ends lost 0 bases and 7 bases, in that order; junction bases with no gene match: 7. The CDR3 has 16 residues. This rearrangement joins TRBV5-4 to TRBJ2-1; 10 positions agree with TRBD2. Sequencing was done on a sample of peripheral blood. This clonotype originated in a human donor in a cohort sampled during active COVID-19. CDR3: CASSLASGGAGNEQFF. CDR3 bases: TGTGCCAGCAGCTTGGCCAGCGGGGGGGCCGGGAATGAGCAGTTCTTC.